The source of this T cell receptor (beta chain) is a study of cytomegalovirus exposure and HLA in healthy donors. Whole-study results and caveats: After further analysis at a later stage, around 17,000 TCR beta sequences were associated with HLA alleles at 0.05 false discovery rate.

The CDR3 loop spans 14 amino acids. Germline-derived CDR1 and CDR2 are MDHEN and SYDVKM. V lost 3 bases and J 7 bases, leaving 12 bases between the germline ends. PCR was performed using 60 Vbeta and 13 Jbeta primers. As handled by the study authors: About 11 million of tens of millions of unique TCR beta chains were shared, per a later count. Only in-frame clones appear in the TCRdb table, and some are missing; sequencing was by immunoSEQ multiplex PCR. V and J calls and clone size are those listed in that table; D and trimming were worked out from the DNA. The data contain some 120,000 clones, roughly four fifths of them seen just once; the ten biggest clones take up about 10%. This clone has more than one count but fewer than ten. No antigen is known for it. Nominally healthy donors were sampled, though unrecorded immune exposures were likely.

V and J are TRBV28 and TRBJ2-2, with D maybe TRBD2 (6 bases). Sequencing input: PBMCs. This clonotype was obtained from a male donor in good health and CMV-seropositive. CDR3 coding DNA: TGTGCCAGCAGTTTGGGCGGGATGGGCGGGGAGCTGTTTTTT. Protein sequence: CASSLGGMGGELFF.